Below are 25 T cell receptor beta chains sequenced from a single sample in a study of blood T cell repertoires in COVID-19. The data were produced by immunoSEQ multiplex PCR, yet TCRdb's version contains in-frame clones alone and is incomplete. The sample gives some 210,000 clones, roughly four fifths of which show up once; roughly 12% is in the top ten. The sequenced sample consisted of peripheral blood. All receptors derive from a woman between 40 and 55 years old with acute or convalescent COVID-19.

The rearrangement uses TRBV19 and TRBJ1-5; D is unclear. V lost 7 bases to trimming and J lost 0 bases, with 10 bases between them. Germline V gives CDR1 LNHDA, CDR2 SQIVND (reference sequence). This CDR3 has 14 residues. The CDR3 loop reads CASKEVVSNQPQHF. CDR3 DNA sequence: TGTGCCAGTAAAGAAGTAGTTAGCAATCAGCCCCAGCATTTT.

The sample holds a few counts of this clone. Within the sample, other DNA sequences also encode this same CDR3. The V and J genes are TRBV5-1 and TRBJ2-7; perhaps TRBD1 as D (5 bases). The CDR3 spans 11 residues. V lost 0 bases, J lost 7 bases, and 5 bases lay in between. CDR1 is SGHRS, CDR2 YFSETQ, per germline. The CDR3 coding sequence is TGCGCCAGCAGCTTGGCAGGGGAGCAGTACTTC. Residues: CASSLAGEQYF.

The genes are TRBV18 and TRBJ2-7, with 7 bases lining up with TRBD1. The germline CDR1 and CDR2 sequences are KGHSH and LQKENI. There are 15 residues in the CDR3. V was pared by 4 bases and J by 6 bases, with 12 bases of the junction left unmatched. CDR3 nucleotides: TGTGCCAGCTCACGTAATACCGGGACAGAAGCCGAGCAGTACTTC. Its translation: CASSRNTGTEAEQYF. Complete variable domain (other parts from reference TRBV18 and TRBJ2-7): NAGVMQNPRHLVRRRGQEARLRCSPMKGHSHVYWYRQLPEEGLKFMVYLQKENIIDESGMPKERFSAEFPKEGPSILRIQQVVRGDSAAYFCASSRNTGTEAEQYFGPGTRLTVT.

This clone was seen once. This chain links TRBV6-5 with TRBJ1-4, with 8 nucleotides matching TRBD1. This CDR3 has 15 amino acids. Germline V gene sequence: CDR1 MNHEY, CDR2 SVGAGI. The J segment lost 1 base and the V segment lost 5 bases, leaving 3 bases of the junction unmatched. The CDR3 loop is CASSIDRGTNEKLFF. The CDR3 DNA reads TGTGCCAGCAGTATAGACAGGGGAACTAATGAAAAACTGTTTTTT.

The chain couples TRBV5-1 to TRBJ2-7, with 8 bases fitting TRBD1. The germline gives CDR1 SGHRS, CDR2 YFSETQ. This CDR3 has 12 amino acids. V lost 9 bases and J lost 5; bases outside the gene matches: 7. The CDR3 sequence is CAILDRAHEQYF. In nucleotides, the CDR3 is TGCGCCATCCTGGACAGGGCCCACGAGCAGTACTTC.

This clone came up a few times. This sequence joins TRBV14 and TRBJ1-1, with 7 positions matching TRBD1. Per germline, CDR1 SGHDN and CDR2 FVKESK. After removal of 0 bases from V and 8 bases from J, the junction contained 6 bases not matched to a gene. The CDR3 contains 14 residues. The CDR3 DNA is TGTGCCAGCAGCCAAGAGACAGGGTTGGACGAAGCTTTCTTT. Amino acid sequence: CASSQETGLDEAFF.

This clone has only a few counts. The chain carries TRBV6-5 and TRBJ2-3, with D unclear. CDR3 length: 11 residues. CDR1 is MNHEY, CDR2 SVGAGI, per germline. The V end was cut by 7 bases, the J end by 4 bases, with 6 bases between. CDR3 bases: TGTGCCAGCACCCTAGCAGATACGCAGTATTTT. This codes for CASTLADTQYF.

This rearrangement joins TRBV4-2 to TRBJ2-2; D is possibly TRBD2 (5 bases). V lost 7 bases to trimming and J lost 6 bases, with 12 bases between them. Germline CDR1 and CDR2: LGHNA and YNFKEQ. The CDR3 runs 13 residues. The CDR3 DNA reads TGTGCCAGCACTCAACGGGGTGCCGGGGAGCTGTTTTTT. Translating gives CASTQRGAGELFF.

This sequence joins TRBV10-2 and TRBJ2-2; 7 nucleotides agree with TRBD1. The CDR3 length is 12 residues. Trimming removed 10 bases from V and 5 bases from J; junction bases left unmatched: 4. CDR1 WSHSY and CDR2 SAAADI come from the germline V gene. Here the CDR3 reads CATETGTGELFF. The CDR3 DNA is TGCGCCACCGAGACAGGGACCGGGGAGCTGTTTTTT.

The chain joins TRBV6-1 to TRBJ2-7; 9 positions agree with TRBD2. The length of the CDR3 is 16 residues. CDR1 MNHNS and CDR2 SASEGT come from the germline V gene. J lost 2 bases, V lost 2 bases, and 7 bases had no gene match. The CDR3 DNA follows: TGTGCCAGCAGTGAACAACTAGCGGGTAGTACCTACGAGCAGTACTTC. Residues: CASSEQLAGSTYEQYF.

V and J are TRBV7-2 and TRBJ2-7; possible D gene TRBD2, 7 bases. CDR3 size: 14 residues. The V end lost 5 bases, the J end lost 2 bases, and 13 bases lay between the germline ends. Germline V lookup: CDR1 SGHTA, CDR2 FQGNSA. The CDR3 spells CASSIQRDTYEQYF. The CDR3 DNA follows: TGTGCCAGCAGCATCCAGCGGGACACCTACGAGCAGTACTTC.

The J gene is TRBJ2-3, the V gene TRBV5-5; no reliable D call. CDR1 SGHKS and CDR2 YYEKEE come from the germline V gene (reference sequence). V gave up 0 bases and J gave up 9 bases, with 14 bases separating them. CDR3 length: 14 residues. CDR3 region: CASSLDPLARTQYF. The CDR3 region has the DNA TGTGCCAGCAGCTTGGACCCACTCGCAAGAACGCAGTATTTT.

This sequence joins TRBV10-1 and TRBJ2-7, with 10 bases matching TRBD1. This CDR3 is 16 amino acids long. The germline V gene encodes CDR1 WNHNN and CDR2 SYGVQD (reference sequence). V trimming: 7 bases; J trimming: 3 bases; junction bases outside the gene matches: 12. This chain's CDR3 is CASNEPGQGRVYEQYF. The CDR3, as DNA: TGCGCCAGCAATGAACCGGGACAGGGGCGTGTCTACGAGCAGTACTTC.

This chain joins TRBV30 and TRBJ1-5; D not certain. Germline assignment: CDR1 GTSNPN and CDR2 SVGIG (reference sequence). Between the trimmed V and J ends, which lost 0 bases and 9 bases, there was a span of 12 bases. The CDR3 length is 13 residues. The CDR3 nucleotides are TGTGCCTGGAGTGTAAAAGGAGCTCGGCCCCAGCATTTT. The encoded protein is CAWSVKGARPQHF.

This chain links TRBV18 with TRBJ2-5; 12 bases map to TRBD2. The ends lost 3 bases at V and 4 bases at J; junction bases unmatched: 9. This CDR3 comprises 17 residues. CDR1 and CDR2 from the germline V gene are KGHSH and LQKENI. The CDR3 DNA is TGTGCCAGCTCACCGCGGACTAGCGGGATTTATAGAGAGACCCAGTACTTC. It specifies CASSPRTSGIYRETQYF.

The rearrangement joins TRBV5-1 to TRBJ1-1; the D gene is possibly TRBD1 (6 bases). Germline assignment: CDR1 SGHRS and CDR2 YFSETQ. The CDR3 contains 14 residues. V was pared by 3 bases and J by 7 bases, with 16 bases between. CDR3 DNA sequence: TGCGCCAGCAGCTCTGGCCCCGGACAGATTGAAGCTTTCTTT. It specifies CASSSGPGQIEAFF.

The CDR3 is CSVEDARDEQFF. The CDR3 DNA sequence: TGCAGCGTTGAAGATGCGAGGGATGAGCAGTTCTTC. The chain employs TRBV29-1 and TRBJ2-1; D is perhaps TRBD2 (5 bases). The germline V gene has CDR1 SQVTM and CDR2 ANQGSEA. The CDR3 is made up of 12 amino acids. V lost 0 bases, J lost 8 bases, and 8 bases lay in between.

The CDR3 DNA sequence: TGTGCCAGCAGATCCGTTAGCGGAAGCTCCTACAATGAGCAGTTCTTC. Translated: CASRSVSGSSYNEQFF. The chain combines TRBV28 with TRBJ2-1; possibly TRBD2 for D (6 bases). Germline assignment: CDR1 MDHEN and CDR2 SYDVKM. The CDR3 contains 16 residues. Trimming removed 6 bases from V and 0 bases from J, with 15 bases in between.

This chain joins TRBV19 and TRBJ1-6; D unresolved. CDR1 LNHDA and CDR2 SQIVND come from the germline V gene (reference sequence). Trimming pared 5 bases from V and 0 bases from J, leaving 14 bases between. CDR3 length: 17 amino acids. The CDR3 protein is CASSLPVLSSYNSPLHF. The CDR3 DNA reads TGTGCCAGTAGTCTACCGGTGTTAAGCTCCTATAATTCACCCCTCCACTTT.

The chain recombines TRBV30 with TRBJ1-4, with D perhaps matching TRBD1 (5 bases). The V gene lost 2 bases and the J gene lost 2 bases, with 9 bases spanning the gap. CDR3 size: 14 residues. Germline CDR1 is GTSNPN and CDR2 is SVGIG (reference sequence). This chain's CDR3 is CAWSLGLTNEKLFF. The CDR3 DNA sequence: TGTGCCTGGAGTTTGGGGCTCACTAATGAAAAACTGTTTTTT.

The CDR3 loop reads CASSMKEVGSGNTIYF. The CDR3 nucleotides are TGTGCCAGTAGTATGAAGGAGGTTGGTTCCGGAAACACCATATATTTT. V gene TRBV19 combines with J gene TRBJ1-3; D not resolved. V gave up 3 bases and J gave up 4 bases, with 16 bases separating them. Germline V CDR1 and CDR2: LNHDA, SQIVND (reference sequence). CDR3 length: 16 residues.

Notes on this clone: Other DNA sequences in the sample encode the same CDR3. This rearrangement joins TRBV11-2 to TRBJ2-1; tentative D call: TRBD2 (5 bases). Per germline, CDR1 SGHAT and CDR2 FQNNGV. The CDR3 is made up of 15 amino acids. Trimming removed 5 bases at V and 1 base at J, with 12 bases between. CDR3 in amino acids: CASSQIRGSYNEQFF. In DNA, the CDR3 is TGTGCCAGCAGCCAGATTCGGGGTTCCTACAATGAGCAGTTCTTC.

V and J are TRBV23-1 and TRBJ2-7, with 8 bases fitting TRBD1. TRBV23-1 belongs to the ORF category, with a function that is uncertain. Trimming took 6 bases from V and 2 from J; bases not matched to a gene: 9. CDR3 size: 15 residues. The CDR3 loop reads CASSHRQGITYEQYF. As DNA, the CDR3 is TGCGCCAGCAGCCACAGACAGGGGATCACCTACGAGCAGTACTTC.

The CDR3 bases are TGTGCCAGCAGCCAAGTCCCCCCAGGGAGGAAGGGCGATACGCAGTATTTT. Protein: CASSQVPPGRKGDTQYF. The genes are TRBV3-1 (or the pseudogene TRBV3-2) and TRBJ2-3; weak D call: TRBD2 (6 bases). The germline V gene has CDR1 LGHDT and CDR2 YNNKEL (reference sequence). The CDR3 totals 17 residues. V lost 1 base, J lost 6 bases, and 20 bases lay in between.

The V and J genes are TRBV4-2 and TRBJ2-7, with a weak D call TRBD2 (5 bases). The CDR3 length is 16 residues. V was shortened by 0 bases and J by 2 bases, with 14 bases between the two germline ends. Germline V lookup: CDR1 LGHNA, CDR2 YNFKEQ. Here the CDR3 reads CASSQDNEGDAYEQYF. CDR3 DNA: TGTGCCAGCAGCCAAGATAATGAGGGAGATGCCTACGAGCAGTACTTC.